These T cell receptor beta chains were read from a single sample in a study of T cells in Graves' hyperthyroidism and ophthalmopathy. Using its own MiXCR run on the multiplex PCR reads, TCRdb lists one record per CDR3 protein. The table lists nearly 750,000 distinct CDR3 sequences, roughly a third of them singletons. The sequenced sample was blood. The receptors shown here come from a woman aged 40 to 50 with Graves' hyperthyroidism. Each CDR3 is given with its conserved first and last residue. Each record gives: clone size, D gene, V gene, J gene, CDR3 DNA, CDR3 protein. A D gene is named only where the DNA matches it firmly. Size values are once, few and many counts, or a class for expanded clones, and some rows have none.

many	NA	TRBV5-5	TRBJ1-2	TGTGCCAGCAGTCCGGGACACAACTATGGCTACACCTTC	CASSPGHNYGYTF
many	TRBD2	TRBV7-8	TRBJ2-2	TGTGCCAGCAGCTTAAGACTAGCGGGAGTTCCCACCGGGGAGCTGTTTTTT	CASSLRLAGVPTGELFF
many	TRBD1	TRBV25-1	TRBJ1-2	TGTGCCAGCGGTCGACAGGGGGGCTACACCTTC	CASGRQGGYTF
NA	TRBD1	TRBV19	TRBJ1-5	TGTGCCAGTAAGGGACAGATCTATAGCAATCAGCCCCAGCATTTT	CASKGQIYSNQPQHF
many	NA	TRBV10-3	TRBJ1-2	TGTGCCATCGTGGAGGGCAACTATGGCTACACCTTC	CAIVEGNYGYTF
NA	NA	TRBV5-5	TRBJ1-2	TGCGCCAGCATGGTGGGAGAGTATTTGGGATACACCTTC	CASMVGEYLGYTF
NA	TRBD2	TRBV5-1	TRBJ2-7	TGCGCCAGCAGCTTTACTAGCGGGACCAACGAGCAGTACTTC	CASSFTSGTNEQYF
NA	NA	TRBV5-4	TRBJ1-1	TGTGCCAGCAGCCTAATTACTACAGGGATGAACACTGAAGCTTTCTTT	CASSLITTGMNTEAFF
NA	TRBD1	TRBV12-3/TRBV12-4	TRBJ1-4	TGTGCCAACAGTGAGACAGGGGGAGGTGAAAAACTGTTTTTT	CANSETGGGEKLFF
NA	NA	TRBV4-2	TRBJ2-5	TGTGCCAGCAGTGACAGTTCCGGGGGCGAGACCCAGTACTTC	CASSDSSGGETQYF
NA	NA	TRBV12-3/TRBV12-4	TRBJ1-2	TGTGCCAGCAGTCAGGGACATTTTTATGGCTACACCTTC	CASSQGHFYGYTF
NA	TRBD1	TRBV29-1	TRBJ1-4	TGCAGCGTTATACGGACAGGGGTTGAAAAACTGTTTTTT	CSVIRTGVEKLFF
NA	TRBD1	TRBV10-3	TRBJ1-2	TGTGCCATCAGTGCCGATTGGACAGGGCGTTATGGCTACACCTTC	CAISADWTGRYGYTF
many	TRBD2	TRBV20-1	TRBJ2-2	TGCAGTGCCCCGGGACTAAACACCGGGGAGCTGTTTTTT	CSAPGLNTGELFF
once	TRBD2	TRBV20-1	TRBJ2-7	TGCAGTGCTTGGGAGGCGGGGGGTGACTCCTACGAGCAGTACTTC	CSAWEAGGDSYEQYF
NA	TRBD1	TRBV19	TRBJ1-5	TGTGCCAGTAAGGGGACAGGGGGTAGCAATCAGCCCCAGCATTTT	CASKGTGGSNQPQHF
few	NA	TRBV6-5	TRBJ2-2	TGTGCCAGCAGTTACTCGGGCAGGCTAACGGGGGAGCTGTTTTTT	CASSYSGRLTGELFF
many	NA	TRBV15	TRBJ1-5	TGTGCCACCAGCAGAGATCGCCCACAGCCCCAGCATTTT	CATSRDRPQPQHF
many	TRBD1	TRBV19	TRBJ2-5	TGTGCCACACGACAGGGAGAGACCCAGTACTTC	CATRQGETQYF
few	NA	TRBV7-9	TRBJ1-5	TGTGCCAGCAGTTACCCGGACAGACTCAATCAGCCCCAGCATTTT	CASSYPDRLNQPQHF
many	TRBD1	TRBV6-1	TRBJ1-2	TGTGCCAGCAGTATTGGACAGGGCGACGGCTACACCTTC	CASSIGQGDGYTF
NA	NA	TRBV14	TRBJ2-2	TGTGCCAGCAGCCAAGTTTTCACCGGGGAGCTGTTTTTT	CASSQVFTGELFF
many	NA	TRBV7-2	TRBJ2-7	TGTGCCAGCAGCTTAGTGTCCTTTACCTACGAGCAGTACTTC	CASSLVSFTYEQYF
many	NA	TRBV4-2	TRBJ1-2	TGTGCCAGCAGCCAGCTCAGTGGGGGCTACACCTTC	CASSQLSGGYTF
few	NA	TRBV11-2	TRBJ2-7	TGCGCCAGCAGCCAAGATTATCCCTTAACCCACGAGCAGTACTTC	CASSQDYPLTHEQYF
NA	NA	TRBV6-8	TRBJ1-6	TGTGCCAGCAGTTACTTGGGTTGGGCACATCGGTCACCCCTCCACTTT	CASSYLGWAHRSPLHF
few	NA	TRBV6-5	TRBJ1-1	TGTGCCAGCAGCCCAAGCCCGGGGCAAAACACTGAAGCTTTCTTT	CASSPSPGQNTEAFF
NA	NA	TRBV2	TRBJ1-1	TGCGCCAGCAGCCTCCGGGACTCGAACACTGAAGCTTTCTTT	CASSLRDSNTEAFF
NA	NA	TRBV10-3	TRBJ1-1	TGTGCCATCAAGAGGGCCGGGAACACTGAAGCTTTCTTT	CAIKRAGNTEAFF
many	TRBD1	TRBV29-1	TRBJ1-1	TGCAGCGTGGCTCAGGGGGGGAACACTGAAGCTTTCTTT	CSVAQGGNTEAFF
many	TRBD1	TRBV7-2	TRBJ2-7	TGTGCCAGCAGCTTAGGTAGGGACAGCTCCTACGAGCAGTACTTC	CASSLGRDSSYEQYF
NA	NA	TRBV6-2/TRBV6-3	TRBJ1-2	TGTGCCAGCAGTTTGCGGGACACTCCTAGCTATGGCTACACCTTC	CASSLRDTPSYGYTF
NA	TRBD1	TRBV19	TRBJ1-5	TGTGCCAGTACCGGGGGACAGGGTATGTGGCCCCAGCATTTT	CASTGGQGMWPQHF
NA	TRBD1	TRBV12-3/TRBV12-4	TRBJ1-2	TGTGCCAGCAGTTTCCACCCCGATGGACAGGGGGCCTATGGCTACACCTTC	CASSFHPDGQGAYGYTF
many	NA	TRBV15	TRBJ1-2	TGTGCCACCAGGGAGTTACTGGGGGGCTACACCTTC	CATRELLGGYTF
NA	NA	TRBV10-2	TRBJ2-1	TGCGCCAGCAGTGAACAAACTGGAGTCTACAATGAGCAGTTCTTC	CASSEQTGVYNEQFF
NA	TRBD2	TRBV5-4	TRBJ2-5	TGTGCCAGCAGCTCCGGACTAGCGGGAGGATCGCAAGAGACCCAGTACTTC	CASSSGLAGGSQETQYF
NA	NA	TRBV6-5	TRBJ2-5	TGTGCCAGCAGTTACTCTTCAGGGTTGAGTGCCCAGTACTTC	CASSYSSGLSAQYF
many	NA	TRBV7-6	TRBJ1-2	TGTGCCAGCAGCTTGGAGAGGGGTCCTCCCAGGGGCTATGGCTACACCTTC	CASSLERGPPRGYGYTF
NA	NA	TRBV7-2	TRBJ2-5	TGCGCCAGCAGCCAAGAAGTGTCCGTGAAGACCCAGTACTTC	CASSQEVSVKTQYF
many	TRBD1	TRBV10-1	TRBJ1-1	TGCGCCAGCAGCAAGAGGGGACAGGCGATGAACACTGAAGCTTTCTTT	CASSKRGQAMNTEAFF
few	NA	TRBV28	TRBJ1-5	TGTGCCAGCCAGGGTCGGGTTCAGCCCCAGCATTTT	CASQGRVQPQHF